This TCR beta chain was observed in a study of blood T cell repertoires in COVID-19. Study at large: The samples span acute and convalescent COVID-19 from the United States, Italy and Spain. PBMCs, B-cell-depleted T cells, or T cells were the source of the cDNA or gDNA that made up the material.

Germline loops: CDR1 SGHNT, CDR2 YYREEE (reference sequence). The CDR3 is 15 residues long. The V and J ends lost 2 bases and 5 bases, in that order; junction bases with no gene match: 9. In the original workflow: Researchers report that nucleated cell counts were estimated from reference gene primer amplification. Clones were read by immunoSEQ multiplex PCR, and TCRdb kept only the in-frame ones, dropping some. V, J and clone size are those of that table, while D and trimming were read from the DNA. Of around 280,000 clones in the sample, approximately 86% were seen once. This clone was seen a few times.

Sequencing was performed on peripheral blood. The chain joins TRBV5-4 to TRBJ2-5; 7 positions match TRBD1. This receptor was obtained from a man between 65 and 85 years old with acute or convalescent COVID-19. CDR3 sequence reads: CASSLDAGGQETQYF. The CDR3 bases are TGTGCCAGCAGCTTAGATGCAGGGGGACAGGAGACCCAGTACTTC.